This T cell receptor beta chain was documented in a study of blood T cell repertoires in COVID-19. Sequencing used immunoSEQ multiplex PCR; TCRdb keeps in-frame clones, though not all of them. The sample has about 160,000 clones, about 85% seen once. This CDR3 spans 13 amino acids. The ends were cut back, 4 bases at V and 2 bases at J, with 9 bases in the middle. Germline CDR1 LGHNA, CDR2 YSLEER. The sequenced sample consisted of peripheral blood. This TCR derives from a man between 60 and 70 years old who had recovered from COVID-19. This chain uses TRBV4-3 with TRBJ2-7; D is uncertain. CDR3 amino acids: CASSPGSAYEQYF. The CDR3 DNA follows: TGCGCCAGCAGCCCCGGCAGCGCCTACGAGCAGTACTTC.